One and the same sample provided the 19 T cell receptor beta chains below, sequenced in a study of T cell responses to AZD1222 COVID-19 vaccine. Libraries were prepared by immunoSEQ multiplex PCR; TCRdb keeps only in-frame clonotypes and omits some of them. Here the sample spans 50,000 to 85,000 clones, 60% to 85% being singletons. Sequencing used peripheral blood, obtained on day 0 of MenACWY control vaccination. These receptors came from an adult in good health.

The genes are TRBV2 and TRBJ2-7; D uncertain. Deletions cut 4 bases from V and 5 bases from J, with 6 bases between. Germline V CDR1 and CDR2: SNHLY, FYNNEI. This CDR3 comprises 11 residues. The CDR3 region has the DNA TGTGCCAGCAGTGTAGTTCACGAGCAGTACTTC. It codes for CASSVVHEQYF.

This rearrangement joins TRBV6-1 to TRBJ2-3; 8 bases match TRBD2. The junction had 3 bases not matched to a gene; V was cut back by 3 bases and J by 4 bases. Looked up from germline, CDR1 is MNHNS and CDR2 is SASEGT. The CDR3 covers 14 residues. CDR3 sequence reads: CASSDGRDADTQYF. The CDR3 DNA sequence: TGTGCCAGCAGTGACGGGAGGGATGCAGATACGCAGTATTTT.

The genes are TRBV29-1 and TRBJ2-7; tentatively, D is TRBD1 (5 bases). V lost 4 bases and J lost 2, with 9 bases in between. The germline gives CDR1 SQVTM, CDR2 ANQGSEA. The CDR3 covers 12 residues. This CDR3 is CSVAPGPYEQYF. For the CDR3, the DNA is TGCAGCGTTGCGCCAGGGCCCTACGAGCAGTACTTC.

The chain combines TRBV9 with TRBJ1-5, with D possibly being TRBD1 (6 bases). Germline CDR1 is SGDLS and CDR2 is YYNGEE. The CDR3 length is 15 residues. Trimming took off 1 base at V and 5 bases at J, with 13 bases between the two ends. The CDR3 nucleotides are TGTGCCAGCAGCGTAACCCCAGGGGATGATCAGCCCCAGCATTTT. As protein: CASSVTPGDDQPQHF. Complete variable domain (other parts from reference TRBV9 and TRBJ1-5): DSGVTQTPKHLITATGQRVTLRCSPRSGDLSVYWYQQSLDQGLQFLIQYYNGEERAKGNILERFSAQQFPDLHSELNLSSLELGDSALYFCASSVTPGDDQPQHFGDGTRLSIL.

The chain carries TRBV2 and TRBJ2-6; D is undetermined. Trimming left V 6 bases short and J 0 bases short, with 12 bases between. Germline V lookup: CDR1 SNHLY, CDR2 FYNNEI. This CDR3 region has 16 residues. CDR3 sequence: CASRGPRFSGANVLTF. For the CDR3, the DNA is TGTGCCAGCAGGGGCCCTCGGTTCTCTGGGGCCAACGTCCTGACTTTC.

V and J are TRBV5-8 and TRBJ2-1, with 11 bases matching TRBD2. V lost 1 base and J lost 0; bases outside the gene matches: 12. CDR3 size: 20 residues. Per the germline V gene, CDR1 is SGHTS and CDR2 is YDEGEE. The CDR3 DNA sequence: TGTGCCAGCAGCTTGTTCGGCCTAGCGGGAGGATACTTCTCCTACAATGAGCAGTTCTTC. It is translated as CASSLFGLAGGYFSYNEQFF.

The CDR3 DNA follows: TGTGCCAGCAGGGATCCGGGACAAGTCCCACCCCTCCACTTT. It translates to CASRDPGQVPPLHF. The gene calls are TRBV2 and TRBJ1-6; possible D gene TRBD1, 6 bases. This CDR3 comprises 14 residues. V lost 6 bases and J lost 11, with 17 bases in between. Germline V gives CDR1 SNHLY, CDR2 FYNNEI.

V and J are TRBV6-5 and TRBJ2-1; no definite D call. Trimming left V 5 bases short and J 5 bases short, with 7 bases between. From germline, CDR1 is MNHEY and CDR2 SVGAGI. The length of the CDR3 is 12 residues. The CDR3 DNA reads TGTGCCAGCAGTCTACAAAACAATGAGCAGTTCTTC. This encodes CASSLQNNEQFF.

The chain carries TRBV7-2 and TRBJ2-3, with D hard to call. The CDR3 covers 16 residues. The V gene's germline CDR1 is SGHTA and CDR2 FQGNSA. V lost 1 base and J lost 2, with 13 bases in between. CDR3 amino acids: CASSLGLLVTTDTQYF. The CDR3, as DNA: TGTGCCAGCAGCTTAGGATTGCTAGTAACCACAGATACGCAGTATTTT.

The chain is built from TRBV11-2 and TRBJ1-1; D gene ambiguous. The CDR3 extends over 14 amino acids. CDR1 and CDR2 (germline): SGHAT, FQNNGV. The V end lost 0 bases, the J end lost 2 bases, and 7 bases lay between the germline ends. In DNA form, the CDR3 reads TGTGCCAGCAGCTTAGATTCCGCCAACACTGAAGCTTTCTTT. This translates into CASSLDSANTEAFF.

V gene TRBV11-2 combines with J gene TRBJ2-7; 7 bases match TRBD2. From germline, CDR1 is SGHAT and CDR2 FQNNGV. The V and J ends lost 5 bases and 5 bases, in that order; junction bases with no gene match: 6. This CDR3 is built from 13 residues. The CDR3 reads CASSLAVINEQYF. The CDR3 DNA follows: TGTGCCAGCAGCCTAGCGGTGATAAACGAGCAGTACTTC.

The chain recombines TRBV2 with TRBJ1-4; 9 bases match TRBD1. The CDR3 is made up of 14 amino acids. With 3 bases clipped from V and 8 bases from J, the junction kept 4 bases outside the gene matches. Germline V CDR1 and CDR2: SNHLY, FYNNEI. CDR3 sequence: CASSDGTGWEKLFF. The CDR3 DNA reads TGTGCCAGCAGTGACGGGACAGGGTGGGAAAAACTGTTTTTT.

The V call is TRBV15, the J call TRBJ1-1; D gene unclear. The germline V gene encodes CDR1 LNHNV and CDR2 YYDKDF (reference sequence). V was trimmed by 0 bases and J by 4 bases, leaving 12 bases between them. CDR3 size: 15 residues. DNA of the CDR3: TGTGCCACCAGCAGAGATAGAAGTGGCAGCACTGAAGCTTTCTTT. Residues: CATSRDRSGSTEAFF.

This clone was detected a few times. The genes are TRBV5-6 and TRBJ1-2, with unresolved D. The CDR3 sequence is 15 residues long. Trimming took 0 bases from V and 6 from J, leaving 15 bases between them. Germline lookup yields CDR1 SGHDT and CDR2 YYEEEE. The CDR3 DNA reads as TGTGCCAGCAGCTTGGCCTCACCCCTGGCGGATGGCTACACCTTC. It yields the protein CASSLASPLADGYTF.

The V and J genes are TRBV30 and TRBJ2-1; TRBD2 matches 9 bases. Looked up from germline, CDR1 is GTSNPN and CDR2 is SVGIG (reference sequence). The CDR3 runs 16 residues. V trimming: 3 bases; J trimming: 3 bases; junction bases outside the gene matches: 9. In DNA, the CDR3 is TGTGCCTGGAGATTTAATAGCGGGAGCTACTACAATGAGCAGTTCTTC. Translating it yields CAWRFNSGSYYNEQFF.

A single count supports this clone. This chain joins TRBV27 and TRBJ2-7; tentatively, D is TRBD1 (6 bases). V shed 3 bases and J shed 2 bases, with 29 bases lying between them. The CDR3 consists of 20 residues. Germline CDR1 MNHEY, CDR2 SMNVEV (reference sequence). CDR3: CASSLRGFRRPRAQAYEQYF. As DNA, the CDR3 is TGTGCCAGCAGTTTGAGGGGGTTTCGTCGCCCCCGGGCCCAGGCCTACGAGCAGTACTTC.

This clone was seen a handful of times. The CDR3: CASSVGDRGHEQFF. Here the CDR3 DNA reads TGTGCCAGCAGCGTCGGGGACAGAGGTCATGAGCAGTTCTTC. The rearrangement links TRBV9 to TRBJ2-1, with TRBD1 identical over 7 bases. Trimming removed 2 bases from V and 8 bases from J; junction bases left unmatched: 7. Germline CDR1 reads SGDLS; CDR2 reads YYNGEE. The CDR3 loop spans 14 amino acids.

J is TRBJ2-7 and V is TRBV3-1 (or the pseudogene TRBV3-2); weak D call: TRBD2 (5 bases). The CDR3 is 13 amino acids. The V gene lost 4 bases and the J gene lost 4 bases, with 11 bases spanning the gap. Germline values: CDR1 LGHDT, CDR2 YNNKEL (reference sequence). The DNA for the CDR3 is TGTGCCAGCAGCCGAACAGAGGGATACGAGCAGTACTTC. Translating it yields CASSRTEGYEQYF.

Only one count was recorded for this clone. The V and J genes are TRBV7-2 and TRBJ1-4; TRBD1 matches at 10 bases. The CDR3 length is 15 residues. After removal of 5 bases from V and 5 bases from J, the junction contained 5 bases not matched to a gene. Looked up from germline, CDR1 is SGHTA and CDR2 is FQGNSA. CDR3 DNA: TGTGCCAGCAGCATACCGGGACAGGGGAATGAAAAACTGTTTTTT. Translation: CASSIPGQGNEKLFF.